This T cell receptor beta chain stems from a study of blood T cell repertoires in COVID-19. Study in general: Sources were T cells, B-cell-depleted T cells, or PBMCs; the material itself was cDNA or gDNA.

As originally analysed: Reference gene primer amplification in the assay estimated nucleated cell counts. The assay was immunoSEQ multiplex PCR, and TCRdb's table has in-frame clones only and misses some. The D gene and trimming were derived from the DNA, and the V and J assignments and clone size from that table. The profile shows roughly 41,000 clones, nearly 90% of them singletons. This CDR3 spans 12 amino acids. V lost 5 bases and J 3 bases, leaving 7 bases between the germline ends. Germline values: CDR1 SGHNT, CDR2 YENEEA. The specimen sequenced was peripheral blood. The clonotype comes from a man in his fifties or sixties with acute or convalescent COVID-19. The rearrangement links TRBV11-3 to TRBJ1-1; D unclear. DNA for the CDR3: TGTGCCAGCAGCAAGGGAGACACTGAAGCTTTCTTT. Its translation is CASSKGDTEAFF.